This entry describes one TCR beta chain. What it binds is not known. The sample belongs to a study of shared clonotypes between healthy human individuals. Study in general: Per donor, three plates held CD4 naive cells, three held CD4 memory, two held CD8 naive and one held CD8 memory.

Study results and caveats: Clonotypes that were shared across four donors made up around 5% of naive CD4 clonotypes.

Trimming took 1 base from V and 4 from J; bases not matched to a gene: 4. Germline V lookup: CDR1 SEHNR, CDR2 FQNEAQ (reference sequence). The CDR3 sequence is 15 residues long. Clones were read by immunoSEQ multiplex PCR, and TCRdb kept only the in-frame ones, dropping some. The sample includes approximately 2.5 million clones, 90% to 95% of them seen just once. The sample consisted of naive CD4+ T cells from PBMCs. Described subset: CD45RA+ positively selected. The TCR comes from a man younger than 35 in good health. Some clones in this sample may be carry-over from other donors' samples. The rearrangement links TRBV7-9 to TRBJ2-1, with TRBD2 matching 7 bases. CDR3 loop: CASSLGWEGYNEQFF. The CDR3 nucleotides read TGTGCCAGCAGCTTAGGGTGGGAGGGATACAATGAGCAGTTCTTC.